This TCR beta chain was found in a study of early T cells in non-severe SARS-CoV-2 infection. Study summary: Chains were not paired, and sequencing was done on bulk RNA from unsorted whole blood.

This clonotype was recorded many times. Antigen unknown. Molecules of cDNA were individually given unique molecular identifiers that were attached to them. TCRdb processed the 5' RACE reads anew with MiXCR; each CDR3 protein has one entry. The sample yields 75,000 to 100,000 distinct CDR3 sequences, 16% seen once. This CDR3 has 17 residues. Trimming shortened V by 4 bases and J by 1 base, and 14 bases separated the two germline ends. Per the germline V gene, CDR1 is MDHEN and CDR2 is SYDVKM. General study points: Matching results from VDJdb favored anti-spike CD8 responses, leaving private and CD4 specificities undetected.

Sequencing was carried out using whole blood. The receptor's source is an adult who was a healthcare worker with PCR-confirmed SARS-CoV-2 infection or an uninfected control (not recorded which). This sequence joins TRBV28 and TRBJ2-6; D possibly corresponds to TRBD1 (6 bases). For the CDR3, the DNA is TGTGCCAGCAGTTCTTTGTGGCAGGGGTCTGGGGCCAACGTCCTGACTTTC. Protein sequence: CASSSLWQGSGANVLTF.